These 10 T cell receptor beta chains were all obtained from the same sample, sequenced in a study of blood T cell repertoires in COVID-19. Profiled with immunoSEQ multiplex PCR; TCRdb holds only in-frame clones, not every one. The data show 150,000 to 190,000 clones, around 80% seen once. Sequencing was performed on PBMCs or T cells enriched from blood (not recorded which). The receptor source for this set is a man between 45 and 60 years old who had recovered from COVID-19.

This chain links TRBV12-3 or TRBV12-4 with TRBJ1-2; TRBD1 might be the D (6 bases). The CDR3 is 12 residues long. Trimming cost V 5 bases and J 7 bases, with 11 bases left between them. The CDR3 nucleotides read TGTGCCAGCAGTGAACAGGGTGGTGGCTACACCTTC. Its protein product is CASSEQGGGYTF.

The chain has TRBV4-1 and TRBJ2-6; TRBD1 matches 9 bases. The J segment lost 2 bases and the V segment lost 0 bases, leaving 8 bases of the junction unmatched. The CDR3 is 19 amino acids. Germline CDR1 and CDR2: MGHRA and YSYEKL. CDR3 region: CASSQEAETGGPGANVLTF. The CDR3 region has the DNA TGCGCCAGCAGCCAAGAGGCCGAAACAGGGGGCCCTGGGGCCAACGTCCTGACTTTC.

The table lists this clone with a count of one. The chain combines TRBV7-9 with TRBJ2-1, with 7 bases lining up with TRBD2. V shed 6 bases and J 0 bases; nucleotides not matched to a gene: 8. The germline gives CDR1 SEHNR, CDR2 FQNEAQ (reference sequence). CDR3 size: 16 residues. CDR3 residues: CASSVRRTSSYNEQFF. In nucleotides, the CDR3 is TGTGCCAGCAGTGTCCGAAGGACTAGCTCCTACAATGAGCAGTTCTTC.

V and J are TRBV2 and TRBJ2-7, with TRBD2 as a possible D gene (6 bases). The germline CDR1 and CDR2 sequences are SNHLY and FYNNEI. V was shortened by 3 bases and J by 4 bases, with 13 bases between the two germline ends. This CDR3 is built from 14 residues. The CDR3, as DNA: TGTGCCAGCAGTGATCCGGGTGGAGGGTACGAGCAGTACTTC. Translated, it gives CASSDPGGGYEQYF.

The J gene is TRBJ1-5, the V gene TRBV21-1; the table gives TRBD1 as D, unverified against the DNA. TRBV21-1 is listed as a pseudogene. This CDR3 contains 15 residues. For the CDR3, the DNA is TGTGCCAGCAGCACCCGGGACAGGGTCTCTCAGCCCCAGCATTTT. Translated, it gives CASSTRDRVSQPQHF.

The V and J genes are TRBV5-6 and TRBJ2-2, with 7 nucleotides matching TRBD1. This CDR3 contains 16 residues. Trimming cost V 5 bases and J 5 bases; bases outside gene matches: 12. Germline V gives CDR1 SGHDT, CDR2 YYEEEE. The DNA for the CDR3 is TGTGCCAGCAGTTGGGGGACAGCTGGTGAGACCGGGGAGCTGTTTTTT. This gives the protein CASSWGTAGETGELFF.

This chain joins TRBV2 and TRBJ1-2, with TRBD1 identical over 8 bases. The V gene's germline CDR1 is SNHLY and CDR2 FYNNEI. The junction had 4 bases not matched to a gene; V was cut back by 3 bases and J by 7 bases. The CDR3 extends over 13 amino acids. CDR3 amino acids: CASSEDRAGGYTF. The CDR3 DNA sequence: TGTGCCAGCAGTGAGGACAGGGCTGGTGGCTACACCTTC.

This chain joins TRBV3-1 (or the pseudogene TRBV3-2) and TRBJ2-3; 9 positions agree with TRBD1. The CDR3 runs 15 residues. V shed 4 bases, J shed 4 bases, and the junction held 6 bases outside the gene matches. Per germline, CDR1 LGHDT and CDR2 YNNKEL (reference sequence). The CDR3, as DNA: TGTGCCAGCAGCCCGGGGACAGGGAGTGCAGATACGCAGTATTTT. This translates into CASSPGTGSADTQYF.

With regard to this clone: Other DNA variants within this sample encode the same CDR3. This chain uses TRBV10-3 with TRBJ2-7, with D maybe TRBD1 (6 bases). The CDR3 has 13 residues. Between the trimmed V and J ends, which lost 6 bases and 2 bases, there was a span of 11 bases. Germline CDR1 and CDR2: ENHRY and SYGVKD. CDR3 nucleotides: TGTGCCATCAGACCAGGACAGACCTACGAGCAGTACTTC. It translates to CAIRPGQTYEQYF.

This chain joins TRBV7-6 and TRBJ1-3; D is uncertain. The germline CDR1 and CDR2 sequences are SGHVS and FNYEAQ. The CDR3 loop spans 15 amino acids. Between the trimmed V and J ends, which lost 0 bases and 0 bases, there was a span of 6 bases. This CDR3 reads CASSLARASGNTIYF. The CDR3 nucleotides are TGTGCCAGCAGCTTAGCGAGGGCCTCTGGAAACACCATATATTTT.